This entry concerns a single T cell receptor beta chain. Its target is unknown. Method: immunoSEQ multiplex PCR; TCRdb's copy keeps in-frame clones and lacks some. The sample holds about 74,000 clones, around nine tenths seen once. This sample was included in a study of OX40 agonist ivuxolimab in advanced cancers. Overall study context: The group had a mean age of 60 years, ranged from about 20 to 80, and was less than 85% male. Study results and caveats: Among the nonresponders, some also had low normalized T-cell clonal expansion.

V was pared by 4 bases and J by 4 bases, with 19 bases of the junction left unmatched. The CDR3 covers 18 residues. Material: CD4+ or CD8+ T cells sorted from blood, obtained in a trial of the OX40 agonist ivuxolimab. The rearrangement uses TRBV5-3 and TRBJ1-2; 7 positions agree with TRBD1. TRBV5-3 is an open reading frame, and its role is uncertain. The clonotype was recovered from an adult with an advanced solid tumor such as melanoma, head and neck, liver or kidney cancer. CDR3 amino acids: CARSTAGQGVCRTYGYTF. CDR3 sequence (DNA): TGTGCCAGAAGCACGGCCGGGCAGGGGGTGTGCCGAACCTATGGCTACACCTTC.